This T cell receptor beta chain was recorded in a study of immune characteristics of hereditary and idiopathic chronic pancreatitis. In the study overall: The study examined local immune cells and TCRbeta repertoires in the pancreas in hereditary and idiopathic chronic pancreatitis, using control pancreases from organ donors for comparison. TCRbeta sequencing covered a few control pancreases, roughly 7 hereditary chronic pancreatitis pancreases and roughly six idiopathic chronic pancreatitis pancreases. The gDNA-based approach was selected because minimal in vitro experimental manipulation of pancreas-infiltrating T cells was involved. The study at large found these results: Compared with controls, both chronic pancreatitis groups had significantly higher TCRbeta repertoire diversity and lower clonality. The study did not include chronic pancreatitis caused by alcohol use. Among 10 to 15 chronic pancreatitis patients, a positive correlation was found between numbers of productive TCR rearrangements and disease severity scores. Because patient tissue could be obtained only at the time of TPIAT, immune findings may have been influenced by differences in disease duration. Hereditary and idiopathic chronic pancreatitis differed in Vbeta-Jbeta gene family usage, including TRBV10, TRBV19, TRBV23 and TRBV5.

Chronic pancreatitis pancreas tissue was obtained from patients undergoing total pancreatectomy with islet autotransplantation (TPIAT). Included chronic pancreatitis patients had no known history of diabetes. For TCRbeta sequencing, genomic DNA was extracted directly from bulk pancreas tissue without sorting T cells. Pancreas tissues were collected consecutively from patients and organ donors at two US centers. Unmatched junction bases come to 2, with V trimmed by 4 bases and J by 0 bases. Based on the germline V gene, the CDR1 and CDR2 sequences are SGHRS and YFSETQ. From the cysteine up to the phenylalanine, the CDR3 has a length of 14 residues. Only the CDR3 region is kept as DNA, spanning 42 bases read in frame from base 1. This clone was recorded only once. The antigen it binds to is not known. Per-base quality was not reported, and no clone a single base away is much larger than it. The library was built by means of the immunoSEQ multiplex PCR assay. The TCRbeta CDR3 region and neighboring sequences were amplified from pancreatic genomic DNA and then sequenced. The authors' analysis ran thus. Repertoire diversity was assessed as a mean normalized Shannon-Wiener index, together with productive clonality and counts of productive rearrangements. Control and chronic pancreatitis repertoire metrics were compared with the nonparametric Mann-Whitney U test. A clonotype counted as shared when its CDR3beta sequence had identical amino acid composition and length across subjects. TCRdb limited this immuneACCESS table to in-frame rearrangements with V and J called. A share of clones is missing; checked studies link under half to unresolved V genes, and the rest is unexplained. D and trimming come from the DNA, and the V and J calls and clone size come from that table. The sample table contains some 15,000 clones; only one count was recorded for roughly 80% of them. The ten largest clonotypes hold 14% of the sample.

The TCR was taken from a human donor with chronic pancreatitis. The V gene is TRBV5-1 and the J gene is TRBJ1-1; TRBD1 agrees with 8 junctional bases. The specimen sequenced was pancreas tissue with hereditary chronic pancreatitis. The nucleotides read TGCGCCAGCAGCGGACAGGGTTTGAACACTGAAGCTTTCTTT. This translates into CASSGQGLNTEAFF. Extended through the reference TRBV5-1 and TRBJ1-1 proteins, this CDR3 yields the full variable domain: KAGVTQTPRYLIKTRGQQVTLSCSPISGHRSVSWYQQTPGQGLQFLFEYFSETQRNKGNFPGRFSGRQFSNSRSEMNVSTLELGDSALYLCASSGQGLNTEAFFGQGTRLTVV.